This passage covers 26 T cell receptor beta chains from one sample sequenced in a study of memory CD4+ T cells and cytomegalovirus serostatus. Sequencing was performed with immunoSEQ multiplex PCR; in TCRdb, only in-frame clones are kept and a portion is missing. The data hold some 40,000 clones, with 65% to 80% observed a single time. The sort gate was single viable CD3+CD4+CD8-CD45RO+ cells for memory CD4+ T cells. Sequencing was performed on memory CD4+ T cells from blood. The receptors were sampled from an adult in good health and CMV-seropositive.

This clone was seen only a few times. The chain links TRBV6-1 to TRBJ2-7, with TRBD2 identical over 12 bases. The CDR3 is 19 residues long. Germline assignment: CDR1 MNHNS and CDR2 SASEGT. V was pared by 2 bases and J by 4 bases, with 15 bases of the junction left unmatched. CDR3: CASSERGLAGNPHPYEQYF. The CDR3 DNA reads TGTGCCAGCAGTGAAAGAGGACTAGCGGGAAACCCGCACCCGTACGAGCAGTACTTC.

V usage is TRBV7-6 and J usage is TRBJ2-2; 10 bases align to TRBD2. From germline, CDR1 is SGHVS and CDR2 FNYEAQ. The trim removed 5 bases at V and 5 bases at J, leaving 8 bases unmatched. The CDR3 length is 16 residues. The CDR3 sequence is CASSPQAGGITGELFF. The CDR3 DNA follows: TGTGCCAGCAGCCCACAAGCGGGAGGGATTACCGGGGAGCTGTTTTTT. Filled out from reference TRBV7-6 and TRBJ2-2, the complete variable domain reads GAGVSQSPRYKVTKRGQDVALRCDPISGHVSLYWYRQALGQGPEFLTYFNYEAQQDKSGLPNDRFSAERPEGSISTLTIQRTEQRDSAMYRCASSPQAGGITGELFFGEGSRLTVL.

The chain carries TRBV1 and TRBJ1-1. TRBV1 is given as a pseudogene. There are 16 residues in the CDR3. CDR3 amino acids: CTSSQEFWGPEYEAFF. CDR3 coding DNA: TGCACCAGCAGCCAAGAATTCTGGGGACCGGAATATGAAGCTTTCTTT.

The gene calls are TRBV19 and TRBJ1-3, with D unresolved. CDR1 is LNHDA and CDR2 is SQIVND in the germline V gene (reference sequence). The CDR3 contains 15 residues. V gave up 6 bases and J gave up 2 bases, with 14 bases separating them. The CDR3 here is CASRAGRKTGNTIYF. CDR3 coding DNA: TGTGCCAGTAGAGCCGGTCGGAAAACTGGAAACACCATATATTTT.

This rearrangement joins TRBV2 to TRBJ2-2; 8 positions agree with TRBD1. Germline CDR1 is SNHLY and CDR2 is FYNNEI. Trimming at V came to 6 bases and at J to 4 bases, leaving 7 bases not matched to a gene. CDR3 size: 15 residues. The CDR3 bases are TGTGCCAGCAGCGCTGACAGGGGTGGCACCGGGGAGCTGTTTTTT. The encoded protein is CASSADRGGTGELFF.

The chain couples TRBV28 to TRBJ2-7; D is tentatively TRBD1 or TRBD2 (5 bases each). Germline CDR1 is MDHEN and CDR2 is SYDVKM. CDR3 size: 14 residues. V lost 3 bases and J 6 bases, leaving 15 bases between the germline ends. The CDR3 sequence is CASSFGTSASEQYF. In DNA form, the CDR3 reads TGTGCCAGCAGTTTCGGGACCAGCGCCTCCGAGCAGTACTTC. The full variable domain, its missing parts supplied by reference TRBV28 and TRBJ2-7, is DVKVTQSSRYLVKRTGEKVFLECVQDMDHENMFWYRQDPGLGLRLIYFSYDVKMKEKGDIPEGYSVSREKKERFSLILESASTNQTSMYLCASSFGTSASEQYFGPGTRLTVT.

This clone is labeled large. The rearrangement links TRBV6-1 to TRBJ2-6, with D perhaps being TRBD1 or TRBD2 (5 bases each). The length of the CDR3 is 15 residues. CDR1 and CDR2 (germline): MNHNS, SASEGT. V dropped 5 bases and J dropped 2 bases, with 10 bases sitting between them. CDR3 protein: CASSKEGTGANVLTF. The CDR3 nucleotides are TGTGCCAGCAGTAAAGAGGGGACTGGGGCCAACGTCCTGACTTTC.

The chain couples TRBV4-2 to TRBJ2-7; 9 bases are shared with TRBD2. The CDR3 has 16 residues. Germline trimming cut 1 base from V and 3 bases from J; bases unmatched to any gene: 7. CDR1 and CDR2 from the germline V gene are LGHNA and YNFKEQ. CDR3 sequence reads: CASSQGLAEGGYEQYF. DNA for the CDR3: TGTGCCAGCAGCCAAGGACTAGCGGAGGGGGGCTACGAGCAGTACTTC.

There are a few counts of this clone. The CDR3 DNA sequence: TGCAGCGTCAGTGGTGCAAGGACAGACAACTATGGCTACACCTTC. Amino acid sequence: CSVSGARTDNYGYTF. The rearrangement joins TRBV29-1 to TRBJ1-2, with D possibly TRBD1 on 6 matching bases. Germline loops: CDR1 SQVTM, CDR2 ANQGSEA. V lost 6 bases and J lost 2, with 19 bases in between. The CDR3 is 15 residues long.

This chain uses TRBV28 with TRBJ2-1; TRBD2 is a possible D gene (6 bases). This CDR3 comprises 16 residues. The V gene's germline CDR1 is MDHEN and CDR2 SYDVKM. V lost 5 bases and J lost 3, with 17 bases in between. The CDR3 DNA is TGTGCCAGCAGTCTCAATGGGGCGGGGTACTACAATGAGCAGTTCTTC. Protein sequence: CASSLNGAGYYNEQFF.

CDR3 in DNA: TGTGCCAGCTCACCACGACAGGGAAGTGCCACCGGGGAGCTGTTTTTT. Its protein is CASSPRQGSATGELFF. The rearrangement joins TRBV18 to TRBJ2-2; 7 bases agree with TRBD1. The CDR3 totals 16 residues. Germline V CDR1 and CDR2: KGHSH, LQKENI. V shed 1 base and J 4 bases; nucleotides not matched to a gene: 6. The full variable domain, with the rest looked up from reference TRBV18 and TRBJ2-2, is NAGVMQNPRHLVRRRGQEARLRCSPMKGHSHVYWYRQLPEEGLKFMVYLQKENIIDESGMPKERFSAEFPKEGPSILRIQQVVRGDSAAYFCASSPRQGSATGELFFGEGSRLTVL.

The rearrangement links TRBV29-1 to TRBJ1-1; 7 bases line up with TRBD1. The CDR3 extends over 14 amino acids. Germline CDR1 SQVTM, CDR2 ANQGSEA. Unmatched junction bases numbered 10, after V lost 4 bases and J lost 5 bases. The CDR3 loop reads CSVVSDRALTEAFF. The CDR3 DNA sequence: TGCAGCGTTGTGAGCGACAGGGCCCTTACTGAAGCTTTCTTT.

This clone was seen only a few times. This chain links TRBV6-1 with TRBJ1-1; D possibly corresponds to TRBD1 (5 bases). The CDR3 loop spans 14 amino acids. V was trimmed by 6 bases and J by 5 bases, leaving 16 bases between them. Germline CDR1 reads MNHNS; CDR2 reads SASEGT. The CDR3: CASSAKGDRTEAFF. The CDR3 bases are TGTGCCAGCAGCGCAAAAGGGGATCGGACTGAAGCTTTCTTT.

V and J are TRBV5-6 and TRBJ1-6; D gene ambiguous. V was trimmed by 3 bases and J by 9 bases, leaving 7 bases between them. Germline lookup yields CDR1 SGHDT and CDR2 YYEEEE. The CDR3 contains 12 residues. The CDR3 sequence: CASSSGPSPLHF. CDR3 in DNA: TGTGCCAGCAGCTCTGGACCTTCACCCCTCCACTTT.

This sequence joins TRBV5-1 and TRBJ1-1, with TRBD1 matching 10 bases. The trim removed 4 bases at V and 1 base at J, leaving 1 base unmatched. The CDR3 is made up of 14 amino acids. Germline V gene sequence: CDR1 SGHRS, CDR2 YFSETQ. The CDR3 loop is CASSRDRGNTEAFF. CDR3 DNA sequence: TGCGCCAGCAGCAGGGACAGGGGGAACACTGAAGCTTTCTTT.

V is TRBV29-1 and J is TRBJ1-2; D is undetermined. The CDR3 extends over 11 amino acids. Germline-derived CDR1 and CDR2 are SQVTM and ANQGSEA. Trimming took 4 bases from V and 6 from J, leaving 9 bases between them. The CDR3, as DNA: TGCAGCGTTGGGGTAACTGATGGCTACACCTTC. This gives the protein CSVGVTDGYTF.

This clone was found a few times. This chain uses TRBV5-1 with TRBJ1-2, with 9 bases lining up with TRBD1. CDR3 length: 13 residues. The germline V gene has CDR1 SGHRS and CDR2 YFSETQ. With 0 bases clipped from V and 8 bases from J, the junction kept 2 bases outside the gene matches. CDR3: CASSLEQGAGYTF. The CDR3 region has the DNA TGCGCCAGCAGCTTGGAACAGGGGGCCGGCTACACCTTC.

The V gene is TRBV4-1, the J gene TRBJ2-1; D is possibly TRBD2 (5 bases). CDR1 is MGHRA and CDR2 is YSYEKL in the germline V gene. CDR3 length equals 12 residues. V shed 0 bases and J shed 8 bases, with 5 bases lying between them. This CDR3 is CASSQDSDEQFF. The CDR3, as DNA: TGCGCCAGCAGCCAAGATAGCGATGAGCAGTTCTTC.

The gene calls are TRBV7-2 and TRBJ1-4; 10 nucleotides align to TRBD1. The ends lost 4 bases at V and 8 bases at J; junction bases unmatched: 4. Germline CDR1 reads SGHTA; CDR2 reads FQGNSA. The CDR3 spans 14 residues. The CDR3, as DNA: TGTGCCAGCAGCTCCGGGACAGGGGAAGAAAAACTGTTTTTT. Protein sequence: CASSSGTGEEKLFF.

The V and J genes are TRBV9 and TRBJ2-1; 7 nucleotides align to TRBD2. Germline V gene lookup returns CDR1 SGDLS and CDR2 YYNGEE. V was clipped by 3 bases and J by 6 bases; unmatched bases: 6. CDR3 length: 14 amino acids. CDR3 amino acids: CASSGLLASNEQFF. The DNA for the CDR3 is TGTGCCAGCAGCGGCTTACTAGCGTCCAATGAGCAGTTCTTC.

The chain uses TRBV13 and TRBJ2-5; D is possibly TRBD1 or TRBD2 (6 bases each). The assigned J gene may be wrong: the sequence end matches TRBJ2-7 better. The CDR3 totals 15 residues. CDR1 PRHDT and CDR2 FYEKMQ come from the germline V gene (reference sequence). CDR3 protein: CASSVWRGTSYEQYF. For the CDR3, the DNA is TGTGCCAGCAGCGTGTGGAGGGGGACCTCCTACGAGCAGTACTTC.

This clone occurred a few times. The chain carries TRBV25-1 and TRBJ2-5, with 8 nucleotides matching TRBD2. The CDR3 consists of 15 residues. Germline loops: CDR1 MGHDK, CDR2 SYGVNS. Unmatched junction bases numbered 8, after V lost 3 bases and J lost 5 bases. The CDR3 is CASSDAGGPGETQYF. CDR3 in DNA: TGTGCCAGCAGTGACGCGGGAGGCCCGGGGGAGACCCAGTACTTC.

The chain uses TRBV6-5 and TRBJ2-7; tentative D call: TRBD1 (6 bases). Deletions cut 0 bases from V and 2 bases from J, with 11 bases between. This CDR3 spans 15 amino acids. Looked up from germline, CDR1 is MNHEY and CDR2 is SVGAGI. The CDR3 DNA reads TGTGCCAGCAGTTACTCGTACAGGGCCACCTACGAGCAGTACTTC. Translation: CASSYSYRATYEQYF.

The J gene is TRBJ1-1, the V gene TRBV19, with D possibly TRBD1 on 5 matching bases. Germline V gene lookup returns CDR1 LNHDA and CDR2 SQIVND (reference sequence). This CDR3 spans 14 amino acids. Trimming stripped 5 bases from V and 2 bases from J, with 12 bases between. The CDR3 reads CASSGGGYNTEAFF. As DNA, the CDR3 is TGTGCCAGTAGTGGGGGAGGCTACAACACTGAAGCTTTCTTT.

The chain carries TRBV4-1 and TRBJ1-5; no reliable D call. V was cut by 0 bases and J by 5 bases, with 8 bases left in between. The CDR3 is 14 residues long. Germline CDR1 is MGHRA and CDR2 is YSYEKL. The DNA of the CDR3 is TGCGCCAGCAGCCAAGATGGGAGGGATCAGCCCCAGCATTTT. Translating gives CASSQDGRDQPQHF.

V gene TRBV19 combines with J gene TRBJ2-2; TRBD1 might be the D (6 bases). Trimming pared 2 bases from V and 3 bases from J, leaving 10 bases between. The CDR3 spans 15 residues. Germline CDR1 is LNHDA and CDR2 is SQIVND (reference sequence). The CDR3: CASSIQGTYTGELFF. Written as DNA, the CDR3 is TGTGCCAGTAGTATACAGGGGACCTACACCGGGGAGCTGTTTTTT.